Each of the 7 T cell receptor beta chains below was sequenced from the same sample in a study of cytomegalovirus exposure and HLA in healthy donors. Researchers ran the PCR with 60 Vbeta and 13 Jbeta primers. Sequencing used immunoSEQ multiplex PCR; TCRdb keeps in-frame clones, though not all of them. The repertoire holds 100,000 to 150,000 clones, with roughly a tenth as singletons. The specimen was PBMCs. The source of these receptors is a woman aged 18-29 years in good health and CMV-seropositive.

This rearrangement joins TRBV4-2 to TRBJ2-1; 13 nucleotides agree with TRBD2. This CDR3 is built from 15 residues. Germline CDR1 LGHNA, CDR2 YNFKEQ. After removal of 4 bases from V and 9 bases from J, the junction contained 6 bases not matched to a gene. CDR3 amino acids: CASSPGLAGEVEQFF. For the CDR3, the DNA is TGTGCCAGCAGCCCCGGACTAGCGGGAGAAGTTGAGCAGTTCTTC.

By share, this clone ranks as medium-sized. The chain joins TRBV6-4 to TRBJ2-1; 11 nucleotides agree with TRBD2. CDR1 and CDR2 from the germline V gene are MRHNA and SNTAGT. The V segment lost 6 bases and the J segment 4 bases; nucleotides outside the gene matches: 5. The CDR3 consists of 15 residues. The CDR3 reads CASSAGLADYNEQFF. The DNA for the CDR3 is TGTGCCAGCAGCGCGGGACTAGCGGATTACAATGAGCAGTTCTTC.

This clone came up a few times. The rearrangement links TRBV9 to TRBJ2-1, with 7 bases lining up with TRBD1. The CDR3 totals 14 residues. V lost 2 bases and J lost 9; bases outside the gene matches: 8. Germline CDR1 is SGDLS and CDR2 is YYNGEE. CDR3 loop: CASSVGDSGVEQFF. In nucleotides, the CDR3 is TGTGCCAGCAGCGTTGGGGACAGTGGGGTTGAGCAGTTCTTC.

The chain's CDR3 is CASSSLTASKGNTEAFF. The DNA of the CDR3 is TGTGCCAGCAGTTCACTGACAGCCTCAAAGGGAAACACTGAAGCTTTCTTT. The chain joins TRBV28 to TRBJ1-1; a possible D gene is TRBD1 (5 bases). The CDR3 length is 17 residues. Germline V gene sequence: CDR1 MDHEN, CDR2 SYDVKM. The V and J ends lost 4 bases and 2 bases respectively, with 20 bases between them.

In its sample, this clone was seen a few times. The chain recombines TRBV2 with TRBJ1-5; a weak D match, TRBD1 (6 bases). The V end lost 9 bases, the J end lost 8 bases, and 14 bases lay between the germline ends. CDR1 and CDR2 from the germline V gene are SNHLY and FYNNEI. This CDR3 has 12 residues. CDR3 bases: TGTGCCAGTAACAGGGTCGGGGAGCCCCAGCATTTT. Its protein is CASNRVGEPQHF.

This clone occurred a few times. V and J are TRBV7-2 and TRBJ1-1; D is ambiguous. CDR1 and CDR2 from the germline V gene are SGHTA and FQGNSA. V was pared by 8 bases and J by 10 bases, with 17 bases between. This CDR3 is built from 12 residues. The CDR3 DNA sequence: TGTGCCAGCTCGAGATTGGTAAGAACAGCTTTCTTT. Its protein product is CASSRLVRTAFF.

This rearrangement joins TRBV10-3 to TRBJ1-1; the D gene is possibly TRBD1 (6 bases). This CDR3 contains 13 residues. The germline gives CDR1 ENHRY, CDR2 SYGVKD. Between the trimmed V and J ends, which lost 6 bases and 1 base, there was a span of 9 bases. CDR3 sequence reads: CAISLDRNTEAFF. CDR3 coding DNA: TGTGCCATCAGCCTGGACAGGAACACTGAAGCTTTCTTT.